This TCR beta chain was retrieved from a study of blood T cells in healthy people across ages. Study-level results: The study could not conclusively compare naive and antigen-experienced cells, given its unsorted PBMCs.

The length of the CDR3 is 13 residues. The V segment lost 0 bases and the J segment 6 bases; nucleotides outside the gene matches: 0. Germline CDR1 reads SGHRS; CDR2 reads YFSETQ. Comment on this clonotype: Its specificity is not known.

Next came a second PCR, run for roughly 6 to 11 cycles, which used a sample-barcoded 5' primer along with a J-beta primer mix. TCRdb reanalysed the 5' RACE reads using MiXCR and keeps one entry per CDR3 protein. This sample has about 510,000 distinct CDR3 sequences, with around a quarter found just once. Researchers report isolating at least 6 million PBMCs per sample. These data also formed part of another study, on T cells of mothers and their children. As that study records: Thymic selection molds TCR recombination output in a comparable way in related and unrelated pairs.

The chain links TRBV5-1 to TRBJ2-4, with 7 nucleotides matching TRBD2. Sequences were obtained from blood. This receptor was taken from a boy aged 2 to 10 in good health. CDR3 in amino acids: CASSLGGGNIQYF. The CDR3 nucleotides read TGCGCCAGCAGCTTGGGCGGGGGAAACATTCAGTACTTC.